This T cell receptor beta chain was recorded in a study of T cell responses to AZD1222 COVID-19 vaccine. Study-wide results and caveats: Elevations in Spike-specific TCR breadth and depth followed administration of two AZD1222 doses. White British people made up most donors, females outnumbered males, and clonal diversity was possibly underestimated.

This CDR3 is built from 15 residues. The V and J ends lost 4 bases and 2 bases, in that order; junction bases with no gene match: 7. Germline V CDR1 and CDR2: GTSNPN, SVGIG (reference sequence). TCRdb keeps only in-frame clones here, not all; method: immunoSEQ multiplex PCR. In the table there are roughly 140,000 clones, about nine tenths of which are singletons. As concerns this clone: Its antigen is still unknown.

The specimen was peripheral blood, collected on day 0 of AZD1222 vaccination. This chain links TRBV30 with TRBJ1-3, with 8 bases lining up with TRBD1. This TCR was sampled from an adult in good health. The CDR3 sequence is CAWTRTGSPGNTIYF. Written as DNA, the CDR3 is TGTGCCTGGACCCGGACAGGGTCTCCTGGAAACACCATATATTTT.